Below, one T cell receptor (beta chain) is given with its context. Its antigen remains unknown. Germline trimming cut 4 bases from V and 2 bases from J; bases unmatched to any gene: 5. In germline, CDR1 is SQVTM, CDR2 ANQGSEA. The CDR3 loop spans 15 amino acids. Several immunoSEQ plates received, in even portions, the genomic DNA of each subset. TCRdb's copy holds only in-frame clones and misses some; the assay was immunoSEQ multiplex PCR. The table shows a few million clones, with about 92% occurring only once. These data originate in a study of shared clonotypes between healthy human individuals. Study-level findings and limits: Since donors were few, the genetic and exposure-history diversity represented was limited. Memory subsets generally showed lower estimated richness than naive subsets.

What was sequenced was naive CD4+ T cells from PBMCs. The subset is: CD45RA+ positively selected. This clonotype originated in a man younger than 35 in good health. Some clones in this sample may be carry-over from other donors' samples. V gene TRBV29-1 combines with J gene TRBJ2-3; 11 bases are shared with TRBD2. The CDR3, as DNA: TGCAGCGTTGTGACTAGCGGGGAATCCACAGATACGCAGTATTTT. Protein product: CSVVTSGESTDTQYF.